Presented here are 28 T cell receptor beta chains from one specimen sequenced in a study of T cell responses to AZD1222 COVID-19 vaccine. The assay was immunoSEQ multiplex PCR, and TCRdb's table has in-frame clones only and misses some. The repertoire includes 98,000 or so clones, roughly 90% of them detected once, and approximately 18% sits in the top ten. The sequencing here drew on peripheral blood, taken on day 0 of AZD1222 vaccination. The receptor source for this set is an adult in good health.

This sequence joins TRBV27 and TRBJ2-3; D may be TRBD1 (6 bases). The germline CDR1 and CDR2 sequences are MNHEY and SMNVEV (reference sequence). V lost 3 bases and J lost 2, with 12 bases in between. The CDR3 is 15 amino acids. For the CDR3, the DNA is TGTGCCAGCAGTTTGGTCACAGGGACCACAGATACGCAGTATTTT. This codes for CASSLVTGTTDTQYF.

This clone was seen at least ten times. Written as DNA, the CDR3 is TGTGCCAGCAGCTACGAAGAACCAATGGGCGGAAACACCATATATTTT. This codes for CASSYEEPMGGNTIYF. This chain joins TRBV7-8 and TRBJ1-3; D remains ambiguous. Trimming removed 4 bases from V and 4 bases from J, with 17 bases in between. Germline V gene sequence: CDR1 SGHVS, CDR2 FQNEAQ. The CDR3 is 16 residues long.

This clone appeared a few times. The chain couples TRBV5-1 to TRBJ1-5; TRBD1 matches at 10 bases. There are 15 residues in the CDR3. After removal of 3 bases from V and 5 bases from J, the junction contained 5 bases not matched to a gene. In germline, CDR1 is SGHRS, CDR2 YFSETQ. DNA for the CDR3: TGCGCCAGCAGCTCCTCCGGGACAGGGGATCAGCCCCAGCATTTT. It specifies CASSSSGTGDQPQHF.

The V and J genes are TRBV2 and TRBJ2-7, with D unclear. V was shortened by 8 bases and J by 1 base, with 12 bases between the two germline ends. The CDR3 is 13 residues long. Germline CDR1 and CDR2: SNHLY and FYNNEI. The CDR3 reads CASGSRPSYEQYF. CDR3 nucleotides: TGTGCCAGCGGTTCCAGGCCGTCCTACGAGCAGTACTTC.

The J gene is TRBJ1-6, the V gene TRBV7-8; D gene uncertain. Trimming pared 5 bases from V and 7 bases from J, leaving 9 bases between. Germline V gene lookup returns CDR1 SGHVS and CDR2 FQNEAQ. This CDR3 has 13 amino acids. The CDR3 region is CASSLDANSPLHF. CDR3 sequence (DNA): TGTGCCAGCAGCCTGGACGCAAATTCACCCCTCCACTTT.

The J gene is TRBJ2-2, the V gene TRBV2; D may correspond to TRBD1 or TRBD2 (6 bases each). Trimming pared 5 bases from V and 0 bases from J, leaving 10 bases between. From germline, CDR1 is SNHLY and CDR2 FYNNEI. The CDR3 contains 15 residues. CDR3 loop: CASSLRGANTGELFF. DNA for the CDR3: TGTGCCAGCAGTTTGAGGGGGGCGAACACCGGGGAGCTGTTTTTT. The full variable domain, completed using reference TRBV2 and TRBJ2-2, is EPEVTQTPSHQVTQMGQEVILRCVPISNHLYFYWYRQILGQKVEFLVSFYNNEISEKSEIFDDQFSVERPDGSNFTLKIRSTKLEDSAMYFCASSLRGANTGELFFGEGSRLTVL.

This clone has just one count. The chain recombines TRBV27 with TRBJ1-5; D call uncertain. The germline V and J ends were trimmed by 5 bases and 2 bases, with 10 bases remaining between them. CDR1 is MNHEY and CDR2 is SMNVEV in the germline V gene (reference sequence). The CDR3 is 14 residues long. CDR3 nucleotide sequence: TGTGCCAGCAGTGCAACCCTGGGCAATCAGCCCCAGCATTTT. Translating it yields CASSATLGNQPQHF.

The chain has TRBV5-8 and TRBJ1-2; D remains unclear. Germline-derived CDR1 and CDR2 are SGHTS and YDEGEE. Trimming shortened V by 3 bases and J by 7 bases, and 16 bases separated the two germline ends. The CDR3 loop spans 14 amino acids. The CDR3 here is CASSSYPAHSGYTF. CDR3 bases: TGTGCCAGCAGCTCCTACCCGGCCCATAGTGGCTACACCTTC.

The CDR3 nucleotides are TGTGCCTGGAGTGAAGACAGGGCTAATGAAAAACTGTTTTTT. It codes for CAWSEDRANEKLFF. The chain has TRBV30 and TRBJ1-4; 7 nucleotides line up with TRBD1. The V gene's germline CDR1 is GTSNPN and CDR2 SVGIG (reference sequence). V was clipped by 1 base and J by 3 bases; unmatched bases: 2. The CDR3 runs 14 residues.

The V gene is TRBV18, the J gene TRBJ1-1; D gene unclear. Looked up from germline, CDR1 is KGHSH and CDR2 is LQKENI. This CDR3 region has 13 residues. With 3 bases removed from V and 4 bases from J, the gap between germline ends came to 9 bases. CDR3 residues: CASSPREGTEAFF. CDR3 DNA sequence: TGTGCCAGCTCACCGAGAGAGGGCACTGAAGCTTTCTTT.

The rearrangement uses TRBV27 and TRBJ2-1; 14 bases agree with TRBD2. The CDR3 covers 15 residues. The junction had 4 bases not matched to a gene; V was cut back by 3 bases and J by 9 bases. Germline lookup yields CDR1 MNHEY and CDR2 SMNVEV (reference sequence). CDR3 DNA sequence: TGTGCCAGCAGTTTGACTAGCGGGGGGGAGGGTGAGCAGTTCTTC. This encodes CASSLTSGGEGEQFF.

The genes are TRBV9 and TRBJ2-2; 9 bases match TRBD2. The germline gives CDR1 SGDLS, CDR2 YYNGEE. Losses at the gene ends were 1 base for V and 5 bases for J; bases not matched to a gene: 6. This CDR3 contains 16 residues. CDR3 nucleotides: TGTGCCAGCAGCGTACGCGGGGGGGCCTTGACCGGGGAGCTGTTTTTT. Protein product: CASSVRGGALTGELFF.

The CDR3 sequence: CASSLSQGTNYGYTF. For the CDR3, the DNA is TGTGCCAGCAGCTTATCCCAGGGGACTAACTATGGCTACACCTTC. V is TRBV7-9 and J is TRBJ1-2; D possibly corresponds to TRBD1 (6 bases). Trimming took 2 bases from V and 0 from J, leaving 10 bases between them. This CDR3 comprises 15 residues. Germline values: CDR1 SEHNR, CDR2 FQNEAQ (reference sequence).

This clone has only one observation. This chain connects TRBV2 to TRBJ1-4, with 9 bases aligning to TRBD1. The trim removed 6 bases at V and 7 bases at J, leaving 6 bases unmatched. This CDR3 region has 14 residues. Germline CDR1 reads SNHLY; CDR2 reads FYNNEI. The DNA of the CDR3 is TGTGCCAGCAGCGGGGACAGGGTTAGTGAAAAACTGTTTTTT. It encodes CASSGDRVSEKLFF. The entire variable domain, with the rest obtained from reference TRBV2 and TRBJ1-4, is as follows: EPEVTQTPSHQVTQMGQEVILRCVPISNHLYFYWYRQILGQKVEFLVSFYNNEISEKSEIFDDQFSVERPDGSNFTLKIRSTKLEDSAMYFCASSGDRVSEKLFFGSGTQLSVL.

In this sample, this clone turned up a few times. The J gene is TRBJ2-5, the V gene TRBV30, with no clear D. Germline-derived CDR1 and CDR2 are GTSNPN and SVGIG (reference sequence). Trimming shortened V by 1 base and J by 1 base, and 4 bases separated the two germline ends. There are 12 residues in the CDR3. The CDR3: CAWSEAQETQYF. The CDR3, as DNA: TGTGCCTGGAGTGAGGCCCAAGAGACCCAGTACTTC.

V is TRBV30 and J is TRBJ2-5; 8 bases map to TRBD1. J was trimmed by 3 bases and V by 0 bases; bases with no gene match: 9. Germline V gene sequence: CDR1 GTSNPN, CDR2 SVGIG (reference sequence). The CDR3 is made up of 16 amino acids. The CDR3 DNA reads TGTGCCTGGAGTGTAGGAACCCAGGGGGCCAAAGAGACCCAGTACTTC. Translated, it gives CAWSVGTQGAKETQYF.

V usage is TRBV7-2 and J usage is TRBJ1-1, with 9 bases that match TRBD1. Trimming at V came to 4 bases and at J to 3 bases, leaving 3 bases not matched to a gene. CDR3 size: 14 residues. Germline CDR1 is SGHTA and CDR2 is FQGNSA. The DNA of the CDR3 is TGTGCCAGCAGCTCCACAGGGGGCTACACTGAAGCTTTCTTT. As protein: CASSSTGGYTEAFF.

The V call is TRBV9, the J call TRBJ2-3, with D tentatively TRBD1 (6 bases). V shed 0 bases and J shed 0 bases, with 11 bases lying between them. CDR3 length: 16 residues. Germline CDR1 is SGDLS and CDR2 is YYNGEE. The CDR3 loop is CASSVVMGASTDTQYF. CDR3 DNA sequence: TGTGCCAGCAGCGTAGTTATGGGGGCCAGCACAGATACGCAGTATTTT.

The chain employs TRBV29-1 and TRBJ2-5, with D possibly TRBD1 on 5 matching bases. Germline V lookup: CDR1 SQVTM, CDR2 ANQGSEA. This CDR3 is built from 13 residues. Trimming pared 5 bases from V and 3 bases from J, leaving 13 bases between. The CDR3 coding sequence is TGCAGCGTTCGTCAGGGCTTGGAAGAGACCCAGTACTTC. Its translation: CSVRQGLEETQYF.

This clone was picked up one time. CDR3 region: CASSLQREVTSSYEQYF. CDR3 coding DNA: TGCGCCAGCAGCTTGCAGCGTGAGGTTACGAGCTCCTACGAGCAGTACTTC. The rearrangement uses TRBV5-1 and TRBJ2-7; D unclear. This CDR3 is 17 amino acids long. V was clipped by 1 base and J by 0 bases, with 17 bases between them. The V gene's germline CDR1 is SGHRS and CDR2 YFSETQ. The whole variable domain, filled in from reference TRBV5-1 and TRBJ2-7, reads KAGVTQTPRYLIKTRGQQVTLSCSPISGHRSVSWYQQTPGQGLQFLFEYFSETQRNKGNFPGRFSGRQFSNSRSEMNVSTLELGDSALYLCASSLQREVTSSYEQYFGPGTRLTVT.

The gene calls are TRBV4-1 and TRBJ1-1; D gene ambiguous. Trimming stripped 7 bases from V and 3 bases from J, with 15 bases between. CDR3 length: 14 residues. Germline CDR1 reads MGHRA; CDR2 reads YSYEKL. CDR3 nucleotide sequence: TGCGCCAGCACTCAAGGACGGCCGGACACTGAAGCTTTCTTT. This translates into CASTQGRPDTEAFF.

The chain couples TRBV2 to TRBJ1-1, with TRBD1 matching 9 bases. Germline CDR1 reads SNHLY; CDR2 reads FYNNEI. The trim removed 3 bases at V and 1 base at J, leaving 6 bases unmatched. The CDR3 is 16 residues long. The CDR3 DNA reads TGTGCCAGCAGTGAGGCTACAGGGGGCCGGAACACTGAAGCTTTCTTT. Protein sequence: CASSEATGGRNTEAFF.

The V gene is TRBV14, the J gene TRBJ1-2; 8 nucleotides agree with TRBD1. The ends lost 0 bases at V and 1 base at J; junction bases unmatched: 19. The CDR3 covers 21 residues. Germline V gene lookup returns CDR1 SGHDN and CDR2 FVKESK. CDR3 sequence (DNA): TGTGCCAGCAGCCAAGATCTTGGAGGAGGACAGGGTTTGGGAGTTAACTATGGCTACACCTTC. It codes for CASSQDLGGGQGLGVNYGYTF.

The J gene is TRBJ1-4, the V gene TRBV7-8, with a tentative D call TRBD1 (5 bases). V was trimmed by 7 bases and J by 2 bases, leaving 17 bases between them. CDR1 is SGHVS, CDR2 FQNEAQ, per germline. CDR3 length: 16 amino acids. The CDR3 spells CASKTGPGATNEKLFF. The CDR3 coding sequence is TGTGCCAGCAAGACGGGCCCCGGGGCGACTAATGAAAAACTGTTTTTT.

This chain connects TRBV2 to TRBJ1-1, with D perhaps matching TRBD1 (5 bases). The CDR3 loop spans 12 amino acids. V dropped 6 bases and J dropped 11 bases, with 16 bases sitting between them. CDR1 SNHLY and CDR2 FYNNEI come from the germline V gene. The CDR3 region has the DNA TGTGCCAGCAGCGCCGGACCAGGGCGTGCTTTCTTT. Protein: CASSAGPGRAFF.

V and J are TRBV9 and TRBJ1-5, with D tentatively TRBD1 (6 bases). This CDR3 contains 22 residues. Germline CDR1 is SGDLS and CDR2 is YYNGEE. V shed 0 bases and J shed 0 bases, with 28 bases lying between them. CDR3 bases: TGTGCCAGCAGCGTAGGGCCCGGGTTGGCCCTTAGGACAGATTATAGCAATCAGCCCCAGCATTTT. It is translated as CASSVGPGLALRTDYSNQPQHF. The full variable domain, completed using reference TRBV9 and TRBJ1-5, is DSGVTQTPKHLITATGQRVTLRCSPRSGDLSVYWYQQSLDQGLQFLIQYYNGEERAKGNILERFSAQQFPDLHSELNLSSLELGDSALYFCASSVGPGLALRTDYSNQPQHFGDGTRLSIL.

With regard to this clone: This likely comes from a read error, as the CDR3 has no conserved phenylalanine or tryptophan at its end. The chain couples TRBV6-5 to TRBJ1-6; D perhaps matches TRBD1 (6 bases). Trimming pared 5 bases from V and 10 bases from J, leaving 15 bases between. The CDR3 is 14 amino acids. Germline-derived CDR1 and CDR2 are MNHEY and SVGAGI. The CDR3 sequence is CASSISGAYSPLHL. DNA of the CDR3: TGTGCCAGCAGTATTTCAGGGGCATACTCACCCCTCCACCTT.

This chain joins TRBV7-2 and TRBJ2-7, with D uncertain. The CDR3 extends over 15 amino acids. The V end was cut by 1 base, the J end by 3 bases, with 13 bases between. Germline V CDR1 and CDR2: SGHTA, FQGNSA. In DNA, the CDR3 is TGTGCCAGCAGCTTAGATCCAGTAACTCTCTACGAGCAGTACTTC. Its translation is CASSLDPVTLYEQYF.